This TCR beta chain was obtained from a study of T cells in Graves' hyperthyroidism and ophthalmopathy. Study summary: Peripheral blood was secured at the point of initial diagnosis, before any treatment.

The V and J ends lost 4 bases and 0 bases respectively, with 13 bases between them. This CDR3 has 15 amino acids. Germline assignment: CDR1 DFQATT and CDR2 SNEGSKA (reference sequence). RNA transcripts provided the source from which TCR beta CDR3 regions were amplified. A set of HTBI primers served as the primers for a first-round RT-PCR of the TCR CDR3. One entry per CDR3 protein, called by TCRdb with MiXCR from the multiplex PCR reads. The sample lists over 250,000 distinct CDR3 sequences; approximately 14% were seen once. The sequenced material came from blood. The TCR comes from a woman between 40 and 55 years old with Graves' ophthalmopathy. This sequence joins TRBV20-1 and TRBJ1-3; D remains ambiguous. The CDR3: CSATISHHSGNTIYF. CDR3 bases: TGCAGTGCTACAATCAGCCACCACTCTGGAAACACCATATATTTT.